This is a list of T cell receptor beta chains from one sample in a study of identical twins. TCRdb used MiXCR to reprocess the 5' RACE reads, holding one entry per CDR3 protein. The sample holds hundreds of thousands of distinct CDR3 sequences; approximately 13% are singletons and the top ten take 1.5% to 2%. In addition, the sample was reused for a study of yellow fever vaccine responses in identical twins.

The sequencing input was PBMCs. The receptors were gathered from a woman between 18 and 30 years old in good health. Each CDR3 is given with its conserved first and last residue. Fields, in order: clone size, V gene, J gene, D gene, CDR3 protein, CDR3 DNA. A D gene is named only where the DNA matches it firmly. The size entry is marked missing in some rows and otherwise reads once, few, many or a size class.

clone size: few; V gene: TRBV6-2/TRBV6-3; J gene: TRBJ2-2; D gene: -; CDR3 protein: CASSTPGDSDGELFF; CDR3 DNA: TGTGCCAGCAGTACACCAGGGGATTCCGACGGGGAGCTGTTTTTT
clone size: -; V gene: TRBV20-1; J gene: TRBJ2-5; D gene: TRBD1; CDR3 protein: CSATKDRGQETQYF; CDR3 DNA: TGCAGTGCTACTAAGGACAGGGGGCAAGAGACCCAGTACTTC
clone size: -; V gene: TRBV6-2/TRBV6-3; J gene: TRBJ1-2; D gene: -; CDR3 protein: CASSYILGRLDYGYTF; CDR3 DNA: TGTGCCAGCAGCTACATATTGGGACGGCTAGACTATGGCTACACCTTC
clone size: -; V gene: TRBV4-1; J gene: TRBJ2-5; D gene: TRBD1; CDR3 protein: CASSVVGAGGPSQETQYF; CDR3 DNA: TGCGCCAGCAGTGTGGTGGGGGCAGGGGGACCCTCCCAAGAGACCCAGTACTTC
clone size: many; V gene: TRBV27; J gene: TRBJ2-2; D gene: TRBD2; CDR3 protein: CASIPSGGYGELFF; CDR3 DNA: TGTGCCAGCATTCCTAGCGGGGGTTACGGGGAGCTGTTTTTT
clone size: few; V gene: TRBV7-9; J gene: TRBJ2-7; D gene: TRBD1; CDR3 protein: CASIPKTDRAYEQYF; CDR3 DNA: TGTGCCAGCATCCCTAAGACTGACAGGGCCTACGAGCAGTACTTC
clone size: -; V gene: TRBV29-1; J gene: TRBJ2-2; D gene: -; CDR3 protein: CSVVRGMNTGELFF; CDR3 DNA: TGCAGCGTTGTTCGGGGAATGAACACCGGGGAGCTGTTTTTT
clone size: few; V gene: TRBV10-3; J gene: TRBJ1-4; D gene: TRBD1; CDR3 protein: CAIGDRDNEKLFF; CDR3 DNA: TGTGCCATCGGGGACAGGGATAATGAAAAACTGTTTTTT
clone size: -; V gene: TRBV14; J gene: TRBJ2-1; D gene: TRBD2; CDR3 protein: CASSQEGLAVVDEQFF; CDR3 DNA: TGTGCCAGCAGCCAAGAAGGACTAGCGGTCGTCGATGAGCAGTTCTTC
clone size: many; V gene: TRBV28; J gene: TRBJ1-2; D gene: -; CDR3 protein: CASSLPWDFYTF; CDR3 DNA: TGTGCCAGCAGTTTACCCTGGGATTTTTACACCTTC
clone size: -; V gene: TRBV5-1; J gene: TRBJ2-1; D gene: -; CDR3 protein: CASSFSDISSYNEQFF; CDR3 DNA: TGCGCCAGCAGCTTTTCGGACATAAGCTCCTACAATGAGCAGTTCTTC
clone size: few; V gene: TRBV6-1; J gene: TRBJ2-1; D gene: TRBD2; CDR3 protein: CASRSVAGGTNEQFF; CDR3 DNA: TGTGCCAGCAGATCCGTAGCGGGAGGAACGAATGAGCAGTTCTTC
clone size: few; V gene: TRBV3-1; J gene: TRBJ1-6; D gene: -; CDR3 protein: CASSQAGVRSPLHF; CDR3 DNA: TGTGCCAGCAGCCAGGCGGGGGTTAGGTCACCCCTCCACTTT
clone size: few; V gene: TRBV4-1; J gene: TRBJ2-1; D gene: TRBD1; CDR3 protein: CASSQEFWTGVGNEQFF; CDR3 DNA: TGCGCCAGCAGCCAAGAGTTTTGGACAGGGGTCGGCAATGAGCAGTTCTTC
clone size: few; V gene: TRBV10-3; J gene: TRBJ2-7; D gene: -; CDR3 protein: CAISEGGNSYEQYF; CDR3 DNA: TGTGCCATCAGTGAAGGCGGGAATTCCTACGAGCAGTACTTC
clone size: -; V gene: TRBV5-1; J gene: TRBJ2-5; D gene: -; CDR3 protein: CASSLPTGPQETQYF; CDR3 DNA: TGCGCCAGCAGCTTGCCCACGGGACCCCAAGAGACCCAGTACTTC
clone size: -; V gene: TRBV5-5; J gene: TRBJ2-3; D gene: TRBD1; CDR3 protein: CASSLLGQGYTSTDTQYF; CDR3 DNA: TGTGCCAGCAGCTTGTTGGGACAGGGGTACACTAGCACAGATACGCAGTATTTT
clone size: -; V gene: TRBV27; J gene: TRBJ2-3; D gene: TRBD1; CDR3 protein: CASSPGQGRSTDTQYF; CDR3 DNA: TGTGCCAGCAGTCCAGGACAGGGTCGTAGCACAGATACGCAGTATTTT
clone size: -; V gene: TRBV3-1; J gene: TRBJ2-3; D gene: -; CDR3 protein: CASSNLALGRDTQYF; CDR3 DNA: TGTGCCAGCAGCAACCTAGCGCTTGGCCGAGATACGCAGTATTTT
clone size: many; V gene: TRBV10-3; J gene: TRBJ2-1; D gene: TRBD1; CDR3 protein: CAISEGQGRPKQFF; CDR3 DNA: TGTGCCATCAGTGAGGGACAGGGGAGGCCTAAGCAGTTCTTC
clone size: many; V gene: TRBV6-5; J gene: TRBJ2-1; D gene: -; CDR3 protein: CASSYDSYNEQFF; CDR3 DNA: TGTGCCAGCAGTTATGACTCATACAATGAGCAGTTCTTC
clone size: -; V gene: TRBV7-9; J gene: TRBJ2-4; D gene: -; CDR3 protein: CASREVGQKNIQYF; CDR3 DNA: TGTGCCAGCCGCGAAGTCGGACAGAAAAACATTCAGTACTTC
clone size: many; V gene: TRBV5-1; J gene: TRBJ2-1; D gene: TRBD1; CDR3 protein: CASSQGQGTYNEQFF; CDR3 DNA: TGCGCCAGCAGCCAGGGACAGGGGACCTACAATGAGCAGTTCTTC
clone size: few; V gene: TRBV12-3/TRBV12-4; J gene: TRBJ2-5; D gene: TRBD2; CDR3 protein: CASSFGLAGGSETQYF; CDR3 DNA: TGTGCCAGCAGTTTCGGGCTAGCGGGAGGGTCAGAGACCCAGTACTTC
clone size: many; V gene: TRBV12-3/TRBV12-4; J gene: TRBJ1-5; D gene: -; CDR3 protein: CASTQDSGQPQHF; CDR3 DNA: TGTGCCAGCACCCAAGACAGTGGTCAGCCCCAGCATTTT
clone size: few; V gene: TRBV12-3/TRBV12-4; J gene: TRBJ1-4; D gene: TRBD1; CDR3 protein: CASTLGQESNEKLFF; CDR3 DNA: TGTGCCAGCACCCTCGGACAGGAATCTAATGAAAAACTGTTTTTT